This TCR beta chain was obtained from a study of T cell clones after liver transplantation. The overall study: Draws occurred before transplant, before withdrawal, and after complete or failed withdrawal. Points from the study as a whole: Low donor cell numbers restricted donor-reactive repertoire measurement in a couple of subjects.

A word on this clone: Its antigen is not identified.

Libraries were prepared by immunoSEQ multiplex PCR; TCRdb keeps only in-frame clonotypes and omits some of them. The table includes over 50,000 clones, 84% detected once. The CDR3 covers 15 residues. The germline V gene encodes CDR1 SGHAT and CDR2 FQNNGV. V was clipped by 1 base and J by 5 bases; unmatched bases: 3. The starting material was CD4+ T cells from blood, obtained before liver transplant. The chain carries TRBV11-2 and TRBJ1-2, with 11 bases identical to TRBD1. This TCR was sampled from a human donor who received a liver transplant. CDR3 coding DNA: TGTGCCAGCAGCTTAGCCGGACAGGGGGCGTATGGCTACACCTTC. Residues: CASSLAGQGAYGYTF.